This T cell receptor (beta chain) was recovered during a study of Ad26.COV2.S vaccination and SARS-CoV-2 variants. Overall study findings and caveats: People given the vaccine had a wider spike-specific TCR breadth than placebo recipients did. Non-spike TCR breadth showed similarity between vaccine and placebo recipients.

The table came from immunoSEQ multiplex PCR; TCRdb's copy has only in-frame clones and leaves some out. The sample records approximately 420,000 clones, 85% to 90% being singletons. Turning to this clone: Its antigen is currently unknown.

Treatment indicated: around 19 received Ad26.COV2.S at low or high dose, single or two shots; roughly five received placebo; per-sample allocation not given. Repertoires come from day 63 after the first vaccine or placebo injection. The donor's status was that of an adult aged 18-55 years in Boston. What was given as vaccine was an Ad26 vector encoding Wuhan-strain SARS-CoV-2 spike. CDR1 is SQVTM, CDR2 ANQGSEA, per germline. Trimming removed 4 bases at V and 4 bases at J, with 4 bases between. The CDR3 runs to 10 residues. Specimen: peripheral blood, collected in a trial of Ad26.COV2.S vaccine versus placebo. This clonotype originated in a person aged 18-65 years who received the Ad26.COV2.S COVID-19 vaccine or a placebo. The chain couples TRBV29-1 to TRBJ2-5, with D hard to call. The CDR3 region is CSVGPETQYF. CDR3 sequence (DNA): TGCAGCGTTGGGCCAGAGACCCAGTACTTC.